Presented here are 22 T cell receptor beta chains from one specimen sequenced in a study of immune characterization of retroperitoneal liposarcoma. TCRdb fed the PCR reads into MiXCR, producing one record per CDR3 protein. The repertoire holds about 10,000 distinct CDR3 sequences, less than 30% seen once, with roughly 19% in the top ten. The sequencing input was blood. These receptors were collected from a male donor with retroperitoneal liposarcoma.

This clonotype appeared a few times. This chain links TRBV6-5 with TRBJ1-1; D is perhaps TRBD1 (6 bases). Germline lookup yields CDR1 MNHEY and CDR2 SVGAGI. V dropped 2 bases and J dropped 0 bases, with 7 bases sitting between them. CDR3 size: 14 residues. The CDR3 here is CASSYDRLNTEAFF. As DNA, the CDR3 is TGTGCCAGCAGTTACGACAGGTTGAACACTGAAGCTTTCTTT.

A few counts support this clonotype. The chain links TRBV4-2 to TRBJ1-2; D might be TRBD1 (5 bases). Looked up from germline, CDR1 is LGHNA and CDR2 is YNFKEQ. V gave up 0 bases and J gave up 4 bases, with 15 bases separating them. The CDR3 is 16 amino acids. CDR3 sequence (DNA): TGTGCCAGCAGCCAAGATGGTTCGGGACCAAGCTATGGCTACACCTTC. This sequence encodes CASSQDGSGPSYGYTF.

This clonotype was detected many times. The chain links TRBV12-3 or TRBV12-4 to TRBJ2-5; a weak D match, TRBD1 (6 bases). Trimming removed 5 bases at V and 5 bases at J, with 18 bases between. The CDR3 length is 15 residues. DNA for the CDR3: TGTGCCAGCAGTGCGACCCGACAGGAGTGGGAGACCCAGTACTTC. As protein: CASSATRQEWETQYF.

This clonotype is medium-sized. The chain carries TRBV6-5 and TRBJ2-2, with 8 bases aligning to TRBD1. From germline, CDR1 is MNHEY and CDR2 SVGAGI. The V gene end was trimmed by 0 bases and the J gene end by 7 bases; junction bases not matched to a gene: 4. This CDR3 region has 15 residues. The CDR3 sequence is CASSYSDRALGELFF. Here the CDR3 DNA reads TGTGCCAGCAGTTACTCGGACAGGGCCCTCGGGGAGCTGTTTTTT.

The rearrangement links TRBV5-1 to TRBJ2-1; D call uncertain. The DNA matches TRBJ2-7 better at its end, which makes the J call doubtful. The CDR3 spans 11 residues. CDR1 is SGHRS and CDR2 is YFSETQ in the germline V gene. The CDR3 is CASSFGPEQYF. CDR3 bases: TGCGCCAGCAGCTTCGGACCCGAGCAGTACTTC.

In its sample, this clonotype was seen a few times. A much bigger clone sits one base away, suggesting this may be a read error. Given the absence of the conserved phenylalanine or tryptophan at the CDR3 end, a read error is likely. The V call is TRBV6-1, the J call TRBJ2-6; D gene ambiguous. Deletions cut 3 bases from V and 0 bases from J, with 9 bases between. CDR1 is MNHNS, CDR2 SASEGT, per germline. This CDR3 comprises 16 residues. The CDR3 sequence: CASSDRDISGANVLTL. Here the CDR3 DNA reads TGTGCCAGCAGTGACCGAGATATCTCTGGGGCCAACGTCCTGACTCTC.

Only one count was recorded for this clonotype. A single base separates this from a much larger clone, so it may be a read error. Given the absence of the conserved phenylalanine or tryptophan at the CDR3 end, a read error is likely. The J gene is TRBJ1-3, the V gene TRBV6-1; D gene unclear. The germline V and J ends were trimmed by 5 bases and 0 bases, with 14 bases remaining between them. The CDR3 has 16 amino acids. The germline gives CDR1 MNHNS, CDR2 SASEGT. This CDR3 is CASSLTRPSSGNTIYL. The CDR3 DNA reads TGTGCCAGCAGTTTGACAAGGCCGAGCTCTGGAAACACCATATATTTG.

The J gene is TRBJ2-1, the V gene TRBV11-2; the D gene is possibly TRBD1 (5 bases). V was cut by 4 bases and J by 8 bases, with 12 bases left in between. Per the germline V gene, CDR1 is SGHAT and CDR2 is FQNNGV. This CDR3 contains 13 residues. CDR3 bases: TGTGCCAGCAGCTCCCGCAGGGTATATGAGCAGTTCTTC. Protein: CASSSRRVYEQFF.

This chain connects TRBV6-1 to TRBJ2-5; D is unclear. The V end was cut by 3 bases, the J end by 5 bases, with 7 bases between. Germline assignment: CDR1 MNHNS and CDR2 SASEGT. This CDR3 spans 12 amino acids. As DNA, the CDR3 is TGTGCCAGCAGTGAGAATGGTGAGACCCAGTACTTC. Translated: CASSENGETQYF.

The sample holds many counts of this clonotype. The chain is built from TRBV23-1 and TRBJ1-1; TRBD1 might be the D (5 bases). TRBV23-1 is labeled an ORF, and its function is uncertain. This CDR3 has 15 residues. With 6 bases removed from V and 1 base from J, the gap between germline ends came to 15 bases. The CDR3 DNA reads TGCGCCAGCAGACCGAGAGGGACGGGGAACACTGAAGCTTTCTTT. The encoded protein is CASRPRGTGNTEAFF.

This clonotype was recorded many times. V and J are TRBV12-3 or TRBV12-4 and TRBJ2-1; D is uncertain. CDR3 length equals 14 residues. V gave up 2 bases and J gave up 9 bases, with 14 bases separating them. The CDR3 bases are TGTGCCAGCAGTTTATTAGATTCCCCCCCTGAGCAGTTCTTC. Protein sequence: CASSLLDSPPEQFF.

In this sample, this clonotype turned up many times. This may stem from a read error, because a much larger clone lies one nucleotide away. The J gene is TRBJ2-1, the V gene TRBV10-1, with 8 bases aligning to TRBD1. This CDR3 comprises 15 residues. After removal of 5 bases from V and 13 bases from J, the junction contained 16 bases not matched to a gene. Looked up from germline, CDR1 is WNHNN and CDR2 is SYGVQD (reference sequence). The CDR3: CASSPRQGMGETQFF. The CDR3 coding sequence is TGCGCCAGCAGTCCGCGACAGGGGATGGGGGAGACCCAGTTCTTC.

Within the sample, this clonotype is medium-sized. V and J are TRBV6-1 and TRBJ2-1, with TRBD1 identical over 7 bases. Germline V gene sequence: CDR1 MNHNS, CDR2 SASEGT. The CDR3 sequence is 15 residues long. V gave up 1 base and J gave up 2 bases; unmatched junction bases: 2. CDR3 bases: TGTGCCAGCAGTGAAGAGGGGGCAACCTACAATGAGCAGTTCTTC. Amino acids: CASSEEGATYNEQFF.

The table lists this clonotype with a few counts. This chain joins TRBV6-5 and TRBJ2-1, with D possibly matching TRBD1 (5 bases). The V end lost 0 bases, the J end lost 9 bases, and 9 bases lay between the germline ends. The CDR3 runs 13 residues. Germline V gene sequence: CDR1 MNHEY, CDR2 SVGAGI. DNA of the CDR3: TGTGCCAGCAGTTACTCCGCAGGGCGTGAGCAGTTCTTC. It encodes CASSYSAGREQFF.

The chain joins TRBV6-6 to TRBJ2-5; tentatively, D is TRBD2 (5 bases). Near its end, the DNA agrees better with TRBJ2-1, so the J call may be wrong. This CDR3 comprises 15 residues. The germline V gene has CDR1 MNHNY and CDR2 SVGAGI (reference sequence). The DNA of the CDR3 is TGTGCCAGCAGTAAAACCGGGATAATAGACTACGAGCAGTTCTTC. Amino acid sequence: CASSKTGIIDYEQFF.

Turning to this clonotype: One end of the junction varies from germline; a read error may be responsible. This chain's CDR3 is CASSLPGTSGSSTEETQYF. The CDR3 DNA reads as TGTGCCAGCAGCTTACCCGGGACTAGCGGGAGCTCTACGGAAGAGACCCAGTACTTT. The rearrangement joins TRBV7-8 to TRBJ2-5; 14 bases align to TRBD2. This CDR3 region has 19 residues. Germline assignment: CDR1 SGHVS and CDR2 FQNEAQ.

This clonotype has only a few counts. The V call is TRBV6-5, the J call TRBJ1-1; a weak D match, TRBD1 (5 bases). This CDR3 has 12 amino acids. V was cut by 9 bases and J by 3 bases, with 11 bases left in between. The germline V gene encodes CDR1 MNHEY and CDR2 SVGAGI. This chain's CDR3 is CASHQGHTEAFF. The CDR3 DNA reads TGTGCCAGTCACCAGGGACACACTGAAGCTTTCTTT.

In its sample, this clonotype was seen a few times. The chain couples TRBV23-1 to TRBJ2-1, with TRBD1 as a possible D gene (5 bases). TRBV23-1 is identified as an open reading frame with a role that is uncertain. The CDR3 is 17 residues long. The V end lost 2 bases, the J end lost 8 bases, and 22 bases lay between the germline ends. The chain's CDR3 is CASSQPRRDRGSDEQFF. CDR3 coding DNA: TGCGCCAGCAGTCAACCTAGGCGAGACAGAGGTTCGGATGAGCAGTTCTTC.

This clonotype was detected many times. V is TRBV12-3 or TRBV12-4 and J is TRBJ2-2; the D gene is possibly TRBD2 (6 bases). This CDR3 has 16 residues. Trimming shortened V by 9 bases and J by 0 bases, and 17 bases separated the two germline ends. The DNA for the CDR3 is TGTGCCAGTGGATTAGCGGATGCCGCGAACACCGGGGAGCTGTTTTTT. Its translation: CASGLADAANTGELFF.

By share of the sample, this clonotype is medium-sized. V is TRBV6-1 and J is TRBJ2-5; 8 bases fit TRBD2. V lost 0 bases to trimming and J lost 2 bases; unmatched junction nucleotides: 5. CDR1 is MNHNS, CDR2 SASEGT, per germline. The CDR3 contains 16 residues. The CDR3 here is CASSEAHRGGQETQYF. CDR3 nucleotide sequence: TGTGCCAGCAGTGAAGCGCACCGGGGGGGACAAGAGACCCAGTACTTC.

In its sample, this clonotype is medium-sized. The CDR3 loop is CASSLNHRGYGYTF. The DNA of the CDR3 is TGTGCCAGCAGTTTAAACCACAGGGGCTATGGCTACACCTTC. The chain carries TRBV27 and TRBJ1-2, with 7 nucleotides matching TRBD1. The germline V gene has CDR1 MNHEY and CDR2 SMNVEV (reference sequence). Trimming cost V 2 bases and J 4 bases; bases outside gene matches: 4. The CDR3 is 14 amino acids.

The sample holds many counts of this clonotype. This chain links TRBV14 with TRBJ2-1, with D tentatively TRBD1 or TRBD2 (5 bases each). There are 15 residues in the CDR3. CDR1 SGHDN and CDR2 FVKESK come from the germline V gene. V lost 0 bases and J lost 8, with 14 bases in between. This chain's CDR3 is CASSQDRFLGDEQFF. The CDR3 region has the DNA TGTGCCAGCAGCCAAGATAGGTTTTTGGGGGATGAGCAGTTCTTC.